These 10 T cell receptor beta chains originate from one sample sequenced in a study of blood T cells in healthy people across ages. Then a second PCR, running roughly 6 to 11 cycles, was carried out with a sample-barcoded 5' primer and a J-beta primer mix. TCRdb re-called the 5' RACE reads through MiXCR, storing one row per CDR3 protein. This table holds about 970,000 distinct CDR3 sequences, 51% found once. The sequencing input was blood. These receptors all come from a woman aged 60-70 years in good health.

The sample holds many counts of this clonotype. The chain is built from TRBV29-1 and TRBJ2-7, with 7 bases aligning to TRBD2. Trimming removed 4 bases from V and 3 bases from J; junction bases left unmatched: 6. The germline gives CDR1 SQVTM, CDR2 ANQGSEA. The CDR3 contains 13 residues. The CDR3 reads CSVAREIGYEQYF. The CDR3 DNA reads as TGCAGCGTTGCGCGGGAGATTGGCTACGAGCAGTACTTC.

The CDR3 DNA reads as TGTGCCAGCAGGGCCTTGGACAATTCACCCCTCCACTTT. This sequence encodes CASRALDNSPLHF. This chain links TRBV3-1 with TRBJ1-6; D ambiguous. The V gene's germline CDR1 is LGHDT and CDR2 YNNKEL (reference sequence). V was cut by 6 bases and J by 7 bases, with 10 bases left in between. The CDR3 has 13 residues. Full variable domain (remainder filled in from reference TRBV3-1 and TRBJ1-6): DTAVSQTPKYLVTQMGNDKSIKCEQNLGHDTMYWYKQDSKKFLKIMFSYNNKELIINETVPNRFSPKSPDKAHLNLHINSLELGDSAVYFCASRALDNSPLHFGNGTRLTVT.

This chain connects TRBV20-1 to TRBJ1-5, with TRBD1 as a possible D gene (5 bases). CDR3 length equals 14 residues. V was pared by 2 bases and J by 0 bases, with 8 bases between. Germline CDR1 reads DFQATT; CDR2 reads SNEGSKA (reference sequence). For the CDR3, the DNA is TGCAGTGCTAGAATCAGGGATAGCAATCAGCCCCAGCATTTT. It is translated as CSARIRDSNQPQHF.

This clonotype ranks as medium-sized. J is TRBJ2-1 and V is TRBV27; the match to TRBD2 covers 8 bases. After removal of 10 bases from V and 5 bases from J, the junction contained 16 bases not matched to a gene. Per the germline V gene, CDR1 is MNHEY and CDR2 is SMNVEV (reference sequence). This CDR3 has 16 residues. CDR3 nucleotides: TGTGCCATCTCACAGTTACGGGAGGGTGAACACAATGAGCAGTTCTTC. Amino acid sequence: CAISQLREGEHNEQFF.

The CDR3 sequence is CAIFSRLAGINEQYF. Written as DNA, the CDR3 is TGTGCCATCTTTTCACGGCTAGCGGGAATCAATGAGCAGTACTTC. The V and J genes are TRBV10-3 and TRBJ2-5; 9 bases match TRBD2. This CDR3 is built from 15 residues. Unmatched junction bases numbered 18, after V lost 8 bases and J lost 11 bases. Germline V gene data show CDR1 as ENHRY and CDR2 as SYGVKD.

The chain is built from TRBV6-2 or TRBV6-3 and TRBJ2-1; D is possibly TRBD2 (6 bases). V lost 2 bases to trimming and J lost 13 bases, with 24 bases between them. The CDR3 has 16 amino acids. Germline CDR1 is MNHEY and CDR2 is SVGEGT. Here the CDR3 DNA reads TGTGCCAGCAGTTACGGGGGGTTAGCGGTCCAAGAGACCCAGTTCTTC. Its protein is CASSYGGLAVQETQFF.

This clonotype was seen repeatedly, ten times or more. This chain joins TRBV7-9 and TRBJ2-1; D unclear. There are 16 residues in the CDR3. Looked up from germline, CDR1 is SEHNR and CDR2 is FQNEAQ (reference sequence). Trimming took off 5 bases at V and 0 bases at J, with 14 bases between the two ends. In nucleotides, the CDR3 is TGTGCCAGCAGCACACTCCCAGCCTACTCCTACAATGAGCAGTTCTTC. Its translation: CASSTLPAYSYNEQFF.

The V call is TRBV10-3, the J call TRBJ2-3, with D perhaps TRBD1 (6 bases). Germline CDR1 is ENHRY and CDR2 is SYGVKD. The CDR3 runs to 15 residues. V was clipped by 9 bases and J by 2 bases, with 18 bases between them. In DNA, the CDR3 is TGTGCCATATCCTCCCCGGGACAACTCACAGATACGCAGTATTTT. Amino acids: CAISSPGQLTDTQYF.

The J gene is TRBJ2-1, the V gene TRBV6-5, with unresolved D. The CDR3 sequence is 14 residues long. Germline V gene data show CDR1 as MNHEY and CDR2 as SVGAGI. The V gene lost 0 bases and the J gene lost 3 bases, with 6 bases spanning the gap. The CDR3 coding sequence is TGTGCCAGCAGTTACTCGTCACTCTACAATGAGCAGTTCTTC. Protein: CASSYSSLYNEQFF.

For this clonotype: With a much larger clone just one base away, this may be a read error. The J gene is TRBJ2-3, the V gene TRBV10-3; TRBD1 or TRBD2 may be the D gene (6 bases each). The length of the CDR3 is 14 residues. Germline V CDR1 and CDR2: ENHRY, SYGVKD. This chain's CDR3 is CAISTGASTDTRYF. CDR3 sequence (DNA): TGTGCCATCTCCACGGGGGCTAGCACAGATACGCGGTATTTT.